Sequencing of this T cell receptor beta chain was carried out in a study of blood T cell repertoires in COVID-19. V was clipped by 5 bases and J by 1 base, with 13 bases between them. Germline V gene data show CDR1 as MDHEN and CDR2 as SYDVKM. The CDR3 totals 15 residues. Assay: immunoSEQ multiplex PCR; the TCRdb copy retains only in-frame clones and omits some. The table includes some 99,000 clones, about 87% detected once. The V gene is TRBV28, the J gene TRBJ2-3; TRBD2 is a possible D gene (6 bases). This receptor was obtained from a woman aged 50 to 60 with acute or convalescent COVID-19. The sequenced material came from peripheral blood. CDR3: CASSHQGGGTDTQYF. The CDR3 DNA reads TGTGCCAGCAGTCATCAGGGCGGGGGCACAGATACGCAGTATTTT.